This T cell receptor beta chain was identified during a study of control samples from healthy donors and cancer patients. The CDR3 covers 14 residues. V gave up 5 bases and J gave up 10 bases, with 15 bases separating them. The germline gives CDR1 SGHVS, CDR2 FNYEAQ. Repertoires were generated with immunoSEQ multiplex PCR, while TCRdb's copy carries only in-frame clones and drops some. This table has roughly 98,000 clones, roughly 93% appearing once. The TCR sequence derives from a man aged 18 to 35 in good health. The chain recombines TRBV7-6 with TRBJ1-6; tentatively, D is TRBD1 (5 bases). The material sequenced was blood. The CDR3, as DNA: TGTGCCAGCAGCAGGACTGGGGGGACGTCACCCCTCCACTTT. As protein: CASSRTGGTSPLHF.